There are a few counts of the clone carrying this T cell receptor (beta chain). The antigen remains unidentified. TCRdb fed the 5' RACE reads into MiXCR, producing one record per CDR3 protein. Here the sample spans some 280,000 distinct CDR3 sequences, around 15% being singletons. This record belongs to a study of T-cell memory formation after mild COVID-19. Whole-study context: TCR clusters largely stayed donor specific. Study-level findings and limits: Contracting CD8+ clones were enriched in EMRA, CD4+ mainly in CM and EM.

The sample comprised PBMCs or a T cell subset sorted from them (not recorded which). This clonotype originated in a man aged 18 to 29 who had mild COVID-19 (a few samples of this study predate the infection). Cell type and time point are not known.

DNA for the CDR3: TGTGCCAGCAGCTTTGGGGGGTGGACTGAAGCTTTCTTT. It encodes CASSFGGWTEAFF. The chain uses TRBV7-9 and TRBJ1-1, with a possible D match to TRBD1 (5 bases). Germline values: CDR1 SEHNR, CDR2 FQNEAQ (reference sequence). The CDR3 sequence is 13 residues long. Trimming cost V 3 bases and J 5 bases, with 10 bases left between them.